The clone carrying this T cell receptor (beta chain) occurred a few times. The sample comes from a study of T cell responses to AZD1222 COVID-19 vaccine. The method was immunoSEQ multiplex PCR; TCRdb's version includes in-frame clones alone and lacks a portion of them. The sample consists of around 100,000 clones, approximately 87% of them appearing once. The CDR3 extends over 16 amino acids. V gave up 0 bases and J gave up 5 bases; unmatched junction bases: 4. Germline V gene lookup returns CDR1 GTSNPN and CDR2 SVGIG (reference sequence). Source: peripheral blood, taken 28 days after the second AZD1222 dose. The rearrangement joins TRBV30 to TRBJ2-3, with 14 bases aligning to TRBD2. The sequence was collected from an adult who received the AZD1222 COVID-19 vaccine. The CDR3: CAWSVRGLAGGDTQYF. For the CDR3, the DNA is TGTGCCTGGAGTGTCCGCGGACTAGCGGGAGGAGATACGCAGTATTTT.